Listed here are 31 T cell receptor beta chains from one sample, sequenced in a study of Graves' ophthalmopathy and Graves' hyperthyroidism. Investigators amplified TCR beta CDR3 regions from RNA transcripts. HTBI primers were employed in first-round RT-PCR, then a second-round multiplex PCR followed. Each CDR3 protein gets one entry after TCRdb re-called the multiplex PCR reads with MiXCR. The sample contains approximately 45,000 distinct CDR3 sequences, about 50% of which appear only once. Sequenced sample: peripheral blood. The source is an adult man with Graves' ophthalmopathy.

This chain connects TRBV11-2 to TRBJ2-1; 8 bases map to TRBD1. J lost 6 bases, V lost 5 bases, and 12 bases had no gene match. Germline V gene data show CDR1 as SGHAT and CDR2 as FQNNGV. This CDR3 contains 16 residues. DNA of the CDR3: TGTGCCAGCAGCCGAAGGGGCAGGGGGCCCACCAATGAGCAGTTCTTC. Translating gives CASSRRGRGPTNEQFF.

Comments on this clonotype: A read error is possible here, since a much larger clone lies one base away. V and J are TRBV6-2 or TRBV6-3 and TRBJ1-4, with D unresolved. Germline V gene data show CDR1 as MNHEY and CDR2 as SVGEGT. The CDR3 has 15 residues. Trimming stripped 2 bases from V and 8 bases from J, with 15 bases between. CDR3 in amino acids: CASSYANAAWEKLFF. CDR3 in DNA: TGTGCCAGCAGTTACGCCAACGCGGCCTGGGAAAAACTGTTTTTT.

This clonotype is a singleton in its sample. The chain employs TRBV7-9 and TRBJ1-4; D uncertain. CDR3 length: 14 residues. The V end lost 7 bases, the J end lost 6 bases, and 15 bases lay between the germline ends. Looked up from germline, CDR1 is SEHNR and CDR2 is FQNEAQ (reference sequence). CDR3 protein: CASKFGGVDEKLFF. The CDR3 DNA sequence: TGTGCCAGCAAATTTGGTGGCGTCGATGAAAAACTGTTTTTT.

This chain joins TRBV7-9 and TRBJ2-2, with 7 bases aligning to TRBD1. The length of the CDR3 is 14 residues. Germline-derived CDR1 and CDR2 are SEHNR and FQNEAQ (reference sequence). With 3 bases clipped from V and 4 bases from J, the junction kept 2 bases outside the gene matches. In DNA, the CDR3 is TGTGCCAGCAGCTTGGACAGGCTCACCGGGGAGCTGTTTTTT. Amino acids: CASSLDRLTGELFF. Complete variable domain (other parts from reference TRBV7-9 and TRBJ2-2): DTGVSQNPRHKITKRGQNVTFRCDPISEHNRLYWYRQTLGQGPEFLTYFQNEAQLEKSRLLSDRFSAERPKGSFSTLEIQRTEQGDSAMYLCASSLDRLTGELFFGEGSRLTVL.

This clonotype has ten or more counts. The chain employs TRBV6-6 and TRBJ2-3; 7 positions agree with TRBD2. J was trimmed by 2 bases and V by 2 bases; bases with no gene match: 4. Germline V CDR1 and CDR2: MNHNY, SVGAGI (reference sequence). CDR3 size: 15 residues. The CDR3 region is CASSYGGGATDTQYF. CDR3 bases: TGTGCCAGCAGTTACGGGGGAGGGGCCACAGATACGCAGTATTTT.

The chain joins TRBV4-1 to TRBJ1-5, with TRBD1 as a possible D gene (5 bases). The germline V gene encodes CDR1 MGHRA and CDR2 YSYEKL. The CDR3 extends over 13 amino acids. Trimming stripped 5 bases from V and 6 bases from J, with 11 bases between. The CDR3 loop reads CASSFRVAQPQHF. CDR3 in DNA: TGCGCCAGCAGCTTCAGGGTGGCTCAGCCCCAGCATTTT.

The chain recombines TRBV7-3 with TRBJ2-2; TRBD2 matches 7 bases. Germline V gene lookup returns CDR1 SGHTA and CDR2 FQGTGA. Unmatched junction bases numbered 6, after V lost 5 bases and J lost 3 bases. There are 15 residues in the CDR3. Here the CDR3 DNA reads TGTGCCAGCAGCCCCAGACTAGCTTACACCGGGGAGCTGTTTTTT. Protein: CASSPRLAYTGELFF. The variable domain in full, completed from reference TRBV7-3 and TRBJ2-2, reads GAGVSQTPSNKVTEKGKYVELRCDPISGHTALYWYRQSLGQGPEFLIYFQGTGAADDSGLPNDRFFAVRPEGSVSTLKIQRTERGDSAVYLCASSPRLAYTGELFFGEGSRLTVL.

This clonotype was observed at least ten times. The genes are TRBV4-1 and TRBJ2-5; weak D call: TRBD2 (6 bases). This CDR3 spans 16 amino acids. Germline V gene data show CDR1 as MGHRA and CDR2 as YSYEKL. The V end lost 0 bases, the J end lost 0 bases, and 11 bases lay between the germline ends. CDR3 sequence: CASSQDADYNQETQYF. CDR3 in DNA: TGCGCCAGCAGCCAAGATGCGGACTACAACCAAGAGACCCAGTACTTC.

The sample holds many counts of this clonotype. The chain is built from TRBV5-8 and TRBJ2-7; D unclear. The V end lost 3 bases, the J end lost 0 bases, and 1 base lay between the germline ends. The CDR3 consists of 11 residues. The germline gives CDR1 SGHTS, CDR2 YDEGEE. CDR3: CASSSSYEQYF. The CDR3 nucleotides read TGTGCCAGCAGCTCCTCCTACGAGCAGTACTTC.

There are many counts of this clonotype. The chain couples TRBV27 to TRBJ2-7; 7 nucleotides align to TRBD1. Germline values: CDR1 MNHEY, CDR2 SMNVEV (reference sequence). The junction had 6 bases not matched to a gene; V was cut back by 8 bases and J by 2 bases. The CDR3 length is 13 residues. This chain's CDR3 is CASGKTGPYEQYF. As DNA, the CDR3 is TGTGCCAGCGGCAAGACAGGGCCCTACGAGCAGTACTTC.

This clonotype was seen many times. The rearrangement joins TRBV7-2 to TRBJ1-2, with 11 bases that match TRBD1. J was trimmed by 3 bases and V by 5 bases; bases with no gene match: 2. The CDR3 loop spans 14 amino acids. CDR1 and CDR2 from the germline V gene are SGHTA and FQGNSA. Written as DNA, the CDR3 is TGTGCCAGCAGCCCGGGACAGGGGGACTATGGCTACACCTTC. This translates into CASSPGQGDYGYTF.

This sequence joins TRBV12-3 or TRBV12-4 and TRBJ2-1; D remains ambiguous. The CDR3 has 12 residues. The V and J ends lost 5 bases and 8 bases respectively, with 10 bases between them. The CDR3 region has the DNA TGTGCCAGCAGTCCGATAATAGATGAGCAGTTCTTC. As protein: CASSPIIDEQFF.

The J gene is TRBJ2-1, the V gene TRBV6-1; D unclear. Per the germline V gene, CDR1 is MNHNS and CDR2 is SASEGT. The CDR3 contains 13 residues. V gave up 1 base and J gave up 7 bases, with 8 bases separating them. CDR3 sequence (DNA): TGTGCCAGCAGTGAAGTGATTACGAATGAGCAGTTCTTC. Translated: CASSEVITNEQFF.

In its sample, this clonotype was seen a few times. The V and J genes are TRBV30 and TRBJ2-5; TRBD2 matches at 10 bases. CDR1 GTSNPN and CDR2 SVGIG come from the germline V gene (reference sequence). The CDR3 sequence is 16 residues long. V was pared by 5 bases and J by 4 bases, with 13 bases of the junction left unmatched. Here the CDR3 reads CAWVEAGGALGETQYF. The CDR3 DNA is TGTGCCTGGGTCGAAGCGGGAGGGGCCCTTGGAGAGACCCAGTACTTC.

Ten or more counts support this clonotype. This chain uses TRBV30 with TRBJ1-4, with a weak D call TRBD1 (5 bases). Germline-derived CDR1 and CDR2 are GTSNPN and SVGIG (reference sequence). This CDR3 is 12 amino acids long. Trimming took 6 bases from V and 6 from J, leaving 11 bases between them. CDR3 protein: CACYRLDEKLFF. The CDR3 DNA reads TGTGCCTGCTACAGGCTTGATGAAAAACTGTTTTTT.

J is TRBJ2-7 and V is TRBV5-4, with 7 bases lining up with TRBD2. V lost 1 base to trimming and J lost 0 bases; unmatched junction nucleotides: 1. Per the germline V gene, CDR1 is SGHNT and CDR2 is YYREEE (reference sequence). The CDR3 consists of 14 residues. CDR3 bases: TGTGCCAGCAGCTTGACTAGCGCCTCCTACGAGCAGTACTTC. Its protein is CASSLTSASYEQYF.

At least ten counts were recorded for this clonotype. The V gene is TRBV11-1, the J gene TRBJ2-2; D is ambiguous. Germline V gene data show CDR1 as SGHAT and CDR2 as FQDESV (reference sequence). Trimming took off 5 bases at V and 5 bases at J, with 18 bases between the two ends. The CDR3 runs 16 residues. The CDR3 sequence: CASSRWRSGDTGELFF. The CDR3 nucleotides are TGTGCCAGCAGCCGCTGGCGTTCGGGCGATACCGGGGAGCTGTTTTTT.

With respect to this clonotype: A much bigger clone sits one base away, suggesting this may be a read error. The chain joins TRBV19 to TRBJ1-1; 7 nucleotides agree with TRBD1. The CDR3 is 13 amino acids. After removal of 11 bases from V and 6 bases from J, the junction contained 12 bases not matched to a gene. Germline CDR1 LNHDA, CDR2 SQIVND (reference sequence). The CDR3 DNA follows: TGTGCCTGGGGCCGGGGCAGGGGGTCTGAAGCTTTCTTT. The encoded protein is CAWGRGRGSEAFF. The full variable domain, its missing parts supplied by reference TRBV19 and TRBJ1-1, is DGGITQSPKYLFRKEGQNVTLSCEQNLNHDAMYWYRQDPGQGLRLIYYSQIVNDFQKGDIAEGYSVSREKKESFPLTVTSAQKNPTAFYLCAWGRGRGSEAFFGQGTRLTVV.

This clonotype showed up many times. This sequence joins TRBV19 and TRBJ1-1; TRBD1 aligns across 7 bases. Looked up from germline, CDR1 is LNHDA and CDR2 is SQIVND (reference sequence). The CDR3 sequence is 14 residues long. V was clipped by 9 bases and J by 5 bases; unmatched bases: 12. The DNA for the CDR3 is TGTGCCAGCGCAGGAGACAGGGTTTGGACTGAAGCTTTCTTT. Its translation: CASAGDRVWTEAFF.

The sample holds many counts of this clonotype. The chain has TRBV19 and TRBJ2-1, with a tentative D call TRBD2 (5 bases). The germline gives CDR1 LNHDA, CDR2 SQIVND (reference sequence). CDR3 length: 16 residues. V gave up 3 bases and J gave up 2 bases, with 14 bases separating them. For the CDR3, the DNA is TGTGCCAGTAGTATTTCGGGGAGAGGCCCCTACAATGAGCAGTTCTTC. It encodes CASSISGRGPYNEQFF. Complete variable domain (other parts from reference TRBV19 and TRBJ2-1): DGGITQSPKYLFRKEGQNVTLSCEQNLNHDAMYWYRQDPGQGLRLIYYSQIVNDFQKGDIAEGYSVSREKKESFPLTVTSAQKNPTAFYLCASSISGRGPYNEQFFGPGTRLTVL.

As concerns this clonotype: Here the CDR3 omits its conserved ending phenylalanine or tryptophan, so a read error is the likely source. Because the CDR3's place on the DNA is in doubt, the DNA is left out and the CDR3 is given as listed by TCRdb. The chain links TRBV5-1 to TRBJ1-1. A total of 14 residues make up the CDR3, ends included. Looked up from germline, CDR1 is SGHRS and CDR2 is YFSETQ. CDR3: CASSPTAQNTEAFL.

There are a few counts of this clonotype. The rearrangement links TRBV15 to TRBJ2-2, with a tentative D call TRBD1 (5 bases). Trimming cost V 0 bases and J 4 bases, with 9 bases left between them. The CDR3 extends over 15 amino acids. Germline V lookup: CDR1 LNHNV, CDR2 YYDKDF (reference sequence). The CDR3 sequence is CATSRDRVTTGELFF. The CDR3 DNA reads TGTGCCACCAGCAGAGACAGGGTAACCACCGGGGAGCTGTTTTTT.

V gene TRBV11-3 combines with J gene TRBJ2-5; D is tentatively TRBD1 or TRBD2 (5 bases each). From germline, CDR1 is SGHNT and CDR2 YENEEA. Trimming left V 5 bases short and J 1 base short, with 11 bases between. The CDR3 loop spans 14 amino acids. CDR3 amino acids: CASSNRDGQETQYF. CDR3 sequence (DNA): TGTGCCAGCAGCAACCGGGACGGCCAAGAGACCCAGTACTTC.

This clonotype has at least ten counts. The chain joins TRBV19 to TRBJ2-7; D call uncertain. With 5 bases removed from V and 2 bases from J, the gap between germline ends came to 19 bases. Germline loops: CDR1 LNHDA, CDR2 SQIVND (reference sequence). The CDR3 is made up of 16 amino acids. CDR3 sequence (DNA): TGTGCCAGTAGTTTTCGCGACCGGGTCGCGACCTACGAGCAGTACTTC. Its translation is CASSFRDRVATYEQYF.

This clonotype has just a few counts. The CDR3 here is CASSLGQGAYEQYF. CDR3 nucleotide sequence: TGTGCCAGCAGCTTAGGCCAGGGCGCATACGAGCAGTACTTC. The chain joins TRBV7-6 to TRBJ2-7; D is perhaps TRBD1 (5 bases). The ends were cut back, 1 base at V and 4 bases at J, with 11 bases in the middle. Germline values: CDR1 SGHVS, CDR2 FNYEAQ. The CDR3 contains 14 residues.

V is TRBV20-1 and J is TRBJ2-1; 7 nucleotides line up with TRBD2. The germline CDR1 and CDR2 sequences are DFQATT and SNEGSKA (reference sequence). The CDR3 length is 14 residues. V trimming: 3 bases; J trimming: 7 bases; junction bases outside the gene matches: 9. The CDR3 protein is CSASLLAGVNEQFF. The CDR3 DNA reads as TGCAGTGCTAGCCTTCTTGCGGGAGTGAATGAGCAGTTCTTC.

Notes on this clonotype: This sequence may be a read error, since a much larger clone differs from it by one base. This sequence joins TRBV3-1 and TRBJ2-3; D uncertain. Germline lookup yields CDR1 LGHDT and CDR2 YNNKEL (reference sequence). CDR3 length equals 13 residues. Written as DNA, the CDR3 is TGTGCCATCAGCCGCACCATCACAGATACGCAGTATTTT. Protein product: CAISRTITDTQYF.

CDR3 in amino acids: CASADRTSGDEQFF. CDR3 nucleotides: TGTGCCAGCGCTGACCGGACTAGCGGGGATGAGCAGTTCTTC. This rearrangement joins TRBV7-2 to TRBJ2-1; TRBD2 aligns across 12 bases. The trim removed 8 bases at V and 8 bases at J, leaving 7 bases unmatched. This CDR3 has 14 residues. Germline loops: CDR1 SGHTA, CDR2 FQGNSA.

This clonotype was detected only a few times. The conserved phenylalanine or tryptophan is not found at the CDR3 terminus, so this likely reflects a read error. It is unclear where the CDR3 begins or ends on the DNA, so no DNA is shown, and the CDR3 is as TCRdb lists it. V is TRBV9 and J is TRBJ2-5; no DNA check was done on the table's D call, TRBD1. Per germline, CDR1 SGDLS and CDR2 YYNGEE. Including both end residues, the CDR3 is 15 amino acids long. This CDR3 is CASSVGQDYGYTFGS.

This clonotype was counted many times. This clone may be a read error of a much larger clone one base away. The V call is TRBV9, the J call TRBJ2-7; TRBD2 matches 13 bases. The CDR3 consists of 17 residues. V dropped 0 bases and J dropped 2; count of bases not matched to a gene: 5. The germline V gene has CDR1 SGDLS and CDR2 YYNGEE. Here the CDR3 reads CASSVGTSGSQTYEQYF. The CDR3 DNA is TGTGCCAGCAGCGTAGGGACTAGCGGGAGCCAGACCTACGAGCAGTACTTC.

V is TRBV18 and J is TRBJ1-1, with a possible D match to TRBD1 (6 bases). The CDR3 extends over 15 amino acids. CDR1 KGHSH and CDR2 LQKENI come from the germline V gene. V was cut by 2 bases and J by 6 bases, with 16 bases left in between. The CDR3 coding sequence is TGTGCCAGCTCACCATACAGGGATGGGTCGGCTGAAGCTTTCTTT. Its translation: CASSPYRDGSAEAFF.